Below are 12 T cell receptor beta chains sequenced from a single sample in a study of blood T cell repertoires in COVID-19. Clones were sequenced by immunoSEQ multiplex PCR, and TCRdb holds only the in-frame ones, with some missing. This table holds about 46,000 clones, around 80% found once. The source material was peripheral blood. These receptors came from a man in his sixties with acute or convalescent COVID-19.

CDR3 amino acids: CASSLSGGAGYNEQFF. In DNA, the CDR3 is TGCGCCAGCAGCCTTAGCGGGGGGGCCGGCTACAATGAGCAGTTCTTC. The rearrangement joins TRBV5-1 to TRBJ2-1; 11 positions match TRBD2. Losses at the gene ends were 4 bases for V and 3 bases for J; bases not matched to a gene: 6. This CDR3 comprises 16 residues. Germline CDR1 SGHRS, CDR2 YFSETQ.

The chain joins TRBV4-1 to TRBJ1-1, with a possible D match to TRBD1 (6 bases). The length of the CDR3 is 14 residues. Germline-derived CDR1 and CDR2 are MGHRA and YSYEKL. The V gene lost 6 bases and the J gene lost 0 bases, with 11 bases spanning the gap. The CDR3 DNA follows: TGCGCCAGCAGGGGGGCTACGGTGAACACTGAAGCTTTCTTT. Its translation: CASRGATVNTEAFF.

In DNA, the CDR3 is TGTGCCAGCAGTGAGCAGGGTTTGGGGCCCGTTCTCTATGGCTACACCTTC. It yields the protein CASSEQGLGPVLYGYTF. The chain couples TRBV6-1 to TRBJ1-2, with D perhaps TRBD1 (5 bases). This CDR3 has 17 residues. Trimming removed 3 bases at V and 4 bases at J, with 21 bases between. Germline CDR1 reads MNHNS; CDR2 reads SASEGT.

The V gene is TRBV7-6, the J gene TRBJ1-1, with D perhaps matching TRBD1 (6 bases). The length of the CDR3 is 16 residues. V was clipped by 5 bases and J by 2 bases, with 18 bases between them. Germline V gene sequence: CDR1 SGHVS, CDR2 FNYEAQ. CDR3 protein: CASSQDSGTSNTEAFF. CDR3 nucleotides: TGTGCCAGCAGCCAGGATTCTGGGACATCTAACACTGAAGCTTTCTTT.

Details on this clone: This sample includes further DNA sequences coding for the same CDR3. The rearrangement joins TRBV12-3 or TRBV12-4 to TRBJ2-3, with D hard to call. Trimming left V 7 bases short and J 3 bases short, with 11 bases between. This CDR3 region has 13 residues. CDR3 nucleotides: TGTGCCAGCACCCCTAGACTGACAGATACGCAGTATTTT. Protein sequence: CASTPRLTDTQYF.

V gene TRBV4-1 combines with J gene TRBJ1-2; no reliable D call. CDR1 is MGHRA, CDR2 YSYEKL, per germline. The germline V and J ends were trimmed by 0 bases and 2 bases, with 7 bases remaining between them. This CDR3 is 14 amino acids long. The CDR3 is CASSQDSGNYGYTF. CDR3 DNA: TGCGCCAGCAGCCAAGATTCCGGGAACTATGGCTACACCTTC.

This clone turned up a few times. The V and J genes are TRBV19 and TRBJ1-1, with 9 bases that match TRBD1. This CDR3 has 15 amino acids. CDR1 is LNHDA and CDR2 is SQIVND in the germline V gene (reference sequence). V shed 5 bases and J 4 bases; nucleotides not matched to a gene: 8. The DNA for the CDR3 is TGTGCCAGTAGTTTCACAGGGGGCGCGGGCACTGAAGCTTTCTTT. Its protein is CASSFTGGAGTEAFF. Using reference TRBV19 and TRBJ1-1 for the parts outside the CDR3, the full variable domain is DGGITQSPKYLFRKEGQNVTLSCEQNLNHDAMYWYRQDPGQGLRLIYYSQIVNDFQKGDIAEGYSVSREKKESFPLTVTSAQKNPTAFYLCASSFTGGAGTEAFFGQGTRLTVV.

The V and J genes are TRBV3-1 (or the pseudogene TRBV3-2) and TRBJ2-1, with unresolved D. V shed 0 bases and J shed 0 bases, with 6 bases lying between them. In germline, CDR1 is LGHDT, CDR2 YNNKEL (reference sequence). The CDR3 sequence is 15 residues long. The CDR3 bases are TGTGCCAGCAGCCAAGACACGAGCTCCTACAATGAGCAGTTCTTC. It specifies CASSQDTSSYNEQFF.

This clone appeared once. V gene TRBV5-5 combines with J gene TRBJ1-1, with D perhaps matching TRBD1 (6 bases). The CDR3 totals 12 residues. In germline, CDR1 is SGHKS, CDR2 YYEKEE (reference sequence). The V end lost 3 bases, the J end lost 7 bases, and 10 bases lay between the germline ends. The CDR3 reads CASSSRQVEAFF. CDR3 sequence (DNA): TGTGCCAGCAGCTCAAGACAGGTTGAAGCTTTCTTT.

The rearrangement uses TRBV20-1 and TRBJ1-2, with 7 bases identical to TRBD1. Per the germline V gene, CDR1 is DFQATT and CDR2 is SNEGSKA (reference sequence). V lost 3 bases to trimming and J lost 6 bases; unmatched junction nucleotides: 16. This CDR3 spans 16 amino acids. The CDR3 protein is CSASGAGGVGADGYTF. As DNA, the CDR3 is TGCAGTGCTAGTGGGGCAGGGGGTGTCGGGGCTGATGGCTACACCTTC.

The genes are TRBV29-1 and TRBJ1-1; tentative D call: TRBD1 (5 bases). V was clipped by 4 bases and J by 7 bases, with 10 bases between them. Germline V gene lookup returns CDR1 SQVTM and CDR2 ANQGSEA. This CDR3 comprises 11 residues. CDR3 sequence: CSVVYRLEAFF. The CDR3 DNA is TGCAGCGTTGTCTACAGGCTTGAAGCTTTCTTT.

The rearrangement uses TRBV12-5 and TRBJ1-1; D not resolved. Per germline, CDR1 LGHNT and CDR2 FRNRAP. The CDR3 covers 20 residues. Trimming took off 1 base at V and 4 bases at J, with 28 bases between the two ends. The CDR3 is CASGLDPKGRVEGRGTEAFF. The CDR3 DNA follows: TGTGCTAGTGGTTTGGACCCTAAGGGCAGAGTGGAGGGCCGGGGCACTGAAGCTTTCTTT. The variable domain in full, completed from reference TRBV12-5 and TRBJ1-1, reads DARVTQTPRHKVTEMGQEVTMRCQPILGHNTVFWYRQTMMQGLELLAYFRNRAPLDDSGMPKDRFSAEMPDATLATLKIQPSEPRDSAVYFCASGLDPKGRVEGRGTEAFFGQGTRLTVV.